Listed below are T cell receptor beta chains from one sample, sequenced in a study of Ad26.COV2.S vaccination and SARS-CoV-2 variants. TCRdb's table, derived via immunoSEQ multiplex PCR, lists solely in-frame clones and lacks some. The sample holds 300,000 to 450,000 clones, just over 90% seen once. The specimen was peripheral blood, collected after recovery from COVID-19. These receptors were collected from a human donor who had recovered from COVID-19. Both conserved end residues are part of each CDR3. The D gene is left open where the match is weak. The size entry is marked missing in some rows and otherwise reads once, few, many or a size class.

>.|.|TRBV10-3|TRBJ2-3
CAISSRETSTDTQYF
TGTGCCATCAGCAGCCGGGAGACTAGCACAGATACGCAGTATTTT
>.|.|TRBV19|TRBJ2-2
CASSTGTANTGELFF
TGTGCCAGTAGTACGGGGACGGCGAACACCGGGGAGCTGTTTTTT
>.|.|TRBV6-5|TRBJ2-7
CASSYPTPSGEQYF
TGTGCCAGCAGTTACCCGACACCCTCCGGGGAGCAGTACTTC
>.|.|TRBV7-2|TRBJ2-4
CASSLGHSLTAPLRNIQYF
TGTGCCAGCAGCTTAGGACACTCCCTGACAGCACCCTTAAGGAACATTCAGTACTTC
>.|.|TRBV7-6|TRBJ2-3
CASSLEARDTDTQYF
TGTGCCAGCAGCTTAGAAGCGAGGGACACAGATACGCAGTATTTT
>TRBD1|.|TRBV19|TRBJ1-5
CASSTSQGANNQPQHF
TGTGCCAGTAGTACCTCACAGGGGGCTAACAATCAGCCCCAGCATTTT
>.|.|TRBV6-6|TRBJ1-4
CASSYGSGNEKLFF
TGTGCCAGCAGTTACGGATCGGGGAATGAAAAACTGTTTTTT
>.|.|TRBV7-3|TRBJ2-5
CASSPNGQETQYF
TGTGCCAGCAGCCCGAACGGCCAAGAGACCCAGTACTTC
>.|once|TRBV4-2|TRBJ1-2
CASSQARVQGYGYTF
TGTGCCAGCAGCCAAGCAAGGGTCCAAGGGTATGGCTACACCTTC
>.|once|TRBV6-5|TRBJ1-1
CASSYRGAEAFF
TGTGCCAGCAGTTACAGGGGTGCTGAAGCTTTCTTT
>.|.|TRBV19|TRBJ2-7
CASSMWGSSYEQYF
TGTGCCAGTAGTATGTGGGGAAGCTCCTACGAGCAGTACTTC
>.|many|TRBV5-6|TRBJ2-7
CASSFGTNAYEQYF
TGTGCCAGCAGCTTCGGCACAAATGCCTACGAGCAGTACTTC
>.|.|TRBV5-1|TRBJ2-7
CASGDTISYEQYF
TGCGCCAGCGGGGACACGATCTCCTACGAGCAGTACTTC
>TRBD2|.|TRBV6-5|TRBJ2-4
CASSTLAGAKNIQYF
TGTGCCAGCAGTACCTTAGCGGGGGCCAAAAACATTCAGTACTTC
>.|.|TRBV7-9|TRBJ1-1
CASSSRVMNTEAFF
TGTGCCAGCAGTTCGAGAGTGATGAACACTGAAGCTTTCTTT
>.|.|TRBV9|TRBJ2-3
CASSLTWGGFDTQYF
TGTGCCAGCAGCCTCACGTGGGGGGGCTTCGATACGCAGTATTTT
>.|.|TRBV9|TRBJ2-1
CASSPRDYNEQFF
TGTGCCAGCAGCCCCCGCGACTACAATGAGCAGTTCTTC
>.|once|TRBV7-9|TRBJ1-3
CASSSPRQYSGNTIYF
TGTGCCAGCAGCTCTCCGCGACAGTACTCTGGAAACACCATATATTTT
>TRBD1|.|TRBV12-3/TRBV12-4|TRBJ1-1
CASSPGTGKQAFF
TGTGCCAGCAGCCCCGGGACAGGGAAACAAGCTTTCTTT
>.|.|TRBV6-5|TRBJ2-1
CASSRDLGDEQFF
TGTGCCAGCAGTCGGGACCTCGGGGACGAGCAGTTCTTC
>TRBD1|.|TRBV5-1|TRBJ1-1
CASGWTGGTEAFF
TGCGCCAGCGGATGGACAGGTGGCACTGAAGCTTTCTTT
>.|few|TRBV6-4|TRBJ1-5
CASSPRGGNQPQHF
TGTGCCAGCAGTCCCAGGGGAGGCAATCAGCCCCAGCATTTT
>.|.|TRBV2|TRBJ1-3
CASSQTYRPQAGNTIYF
TGTGCCAGCAGCCAAACCTACAGGCCCCAGGCAGGAAACACCATATATTTT
>.|.|TRBV5-6|TRBJ1-6
CASSSDGNSPLHF
TGTGCCAGCAGCTCAGACGGAAATTCACCCCTCCACTTT
>.|.|TRBV2|TRBJ2-5
CASSWSDKETQYF
TGTGCCAGCAGTTGGTCCGATAAGGAGACCCAGTACTTC
>TRBD1|.|TRBV9|TRBJ1-1
CASSVAVSGGTEAFF
TGTGCCAGCAGCGTAGCTGTGTCAGGGGGCACTGAAGCTTTCTTT
>.|.|TRBV5-4|TRBJ1-3
CASSSTRGNTIYF
TGTGCCAGCAGTTCAACCAGGGGAAACACCATATATTTT
>.|once|TRBV2|TRBJ2-5
CASSNQRETQYF
TGTGCCAGCAGTAACCAGCGGGAGACCCAGTACTTC
>.|.|TRBV14|TRBJ1-5
CASSLQGAGQPQHF
TGTGCCAGCAGCCTACAGGGAGCAGGGCAGCCCCAGCATTTT
>TRBD1|.|TRBV7-2|TRBJ1-4
CASSLGPGQGEKLFF
TGTGCCAGCAGCTTAGGCCCGGGACAGGGCGAAAAACTGTTTTTT
>TRBD1|.|TRBV2|TRBJ2-5
CASLRGTGRETQYF
TGTGCCAGCCTCCGCGGGACAGGGAGGGAGACCCAGTACTTC
>.|.|TRBV27|TRBJ2-6
CASSLVRSGANVLTF
TGTGCCAGCAGTTTGGTCAGGTCTGGGGCCAACGTCCTGACTTTC
>.|.|TRBV4-1|TRBJ2-1
CASSQGQQYNEQFF
TGCGCCAGCAGCCAAGGACAGCAATACAATGAGCAGTTCTTC
>TRBD1|.|TRBV6-5|TRBJ1-5
CASSKDRGRKPQHF
TGTGCCAGCAGCAAGGACAGGGGACGAAAGCCCCAGCATTTT
>.|few|TRBV5-1|TRBJ1-6
CASSSSQQGMRSPLHF
TGCGCCAGCAGCTCTTCTCAACAGGGAATGCGGTCACCCCTCCACTTT
>.|.|TRBV7-9|TRBJ1-1
CASSPLGTEAFF
TGTGCCAGCAGTCCGCTTGGGACTGAAGCTTTCTTT
>TRBD1|.|TRBV5-4|TRBJ1-2
CASSLGPLGQGNGYTF
TGTGCCAGCAGCTTGGGTCCTCTAGGACAGGGGAATGGCTACACCTTC
>TRBD1|.|TRBV29-1|TRBJ2-2
CSVYKRDRANTGELFF
TGCAGCGTTTATAAACGGGACAGGGCCAACACCGGGGAGCTGTTTTTT
>.|.|TRBV6-5|TRBJ2-7
CASSYSWGPYEQYF
TGTGCCAGCAGTTACTCCTGGGGGCCCTACGAGCAGTACTTC
>.|.|TRBV19|TRBJ2-5
CASSSGDRETQYF
TGTGCCAGTAGTTCAGGGGACCGGGAGACCCAGTACTTC
>.|.|TRBV7-2|TRBJ2-1
CASSLGWSSYNEQFF
TGTGCCAGCAGCTTAGGGTGGAGCTCCTACAATGAGCAGTTCTTC
>.|.|TRBV5-1|TRBJ1-2
CASSLTGPANYGYTF
TGCGCCAGCAGCTTAACAGGGCCAGCTAACTATGGCTACACCTTC
>TRBD1|.|TRBV6-2/TRBV6-3|TRBJ1-3
CASSYDRGPSGNTIYF
TGTGCCAGCAGTTATGACAGGGGACCCTCTGGAAACACCATATATTTT
>TRBD1|.|TRBV19|TRBJ2-7
CASSKETGSSYEQYF
TGTGCCAGTAGTAAAGAGACAGGGAGCTCCTACGAGCAGTACTTC
>TRBD1|.|TRBV5-4|TRBJ1-2
CASSFTGVYGYTF
TGTGCCAGCAGCTTTACAGGGGTCTATGGCTACACCTTC
>.|.|TRBV7-2|TRBJ1-2
CASSLQASYGYTF
TGTGCCAGCAGCTTACAGGCTAGCTATGGCTACACCTTC
>.|.|TRBV15|TRBJ1-1
CATSRGGGRGINTEAFF
TGTGCCACCAGCAGAGGCGGGGGCAGGGGTATAAACACTGAAGCTTTCTTT
>.|.|TRBV11-2|TRBJ1-1
CASSPGQLVGAFF
TGTGCCAGCAGCCCTGGACAGTTGGTAGGAGCTTTCTTT
>TRBD1|.|TRBV5-6|TRBJ1-4
CASSPGQGLGKLFF
TGTGCCAGCAGTCCGGGACAGGGCTTGGGGAAACTGTTTTTT
>.|.|TRBV5-1|TRBJ2-7
CASSLRLGPTGAEQYF
TGCGCCAGCAGCTTGCGGTTGGGACCAACAGGTGCCGAGCAGTACTTC
>.|.|TRBV27|TRBJ2-7
CASSGSGDAGYEQYF
TGTGCCAGCAGTGGATCAGGCGACGCAGGGTACGAGCAGTACTTC
>.|once|TRBV5-6|TRBJ1-5
CASSLGASGVNQPQHF
TGTGCCAGCAGCTTGGGGGCGTCGGGGGTAAATCAGCCCCAGCATTTT
>.|.|TRBV29-1|TRBJ2-2
CSVDSGLGGGGELFF
TGCAGCGTTGATTCCGGGTTAGGCGGAGGCGGGGAGCTGTTTTTT
>.|.|TRBV27|TRBJ1-1
CASSLLQELNTEAFF
TGTGCCAGCAGTTTATTACAGGAGTTGAACACTGAAGCTTTCTTT
>.|.|TRBV10-1|TRBJ1-1
CASSEQPYTEAFF
TGCGCCAGCAGTGAACAACCGTACACTGAAGCTTTCTTT
>.|.|TRBV19|TRBJ2-1
CASSTPWAAESEQFF
TGTGCCAGTAGTACCCCATGGGCGGCCGAGAGTGAGCAGTTCTTC
>.|.|TRBV19|TRBJ1-1
CASIGPARRGTEAFF
TGTGCCAGCATTGGGCCGGCTCGACGGGGCACTGAAGCTTTCTTT